Below are 12 T cell receptor beta chains sequenced from a single sample in a study of early T cells in non-severe SARS-CoV-2 infection. TCRdb called the 5' RACE reads again in MiXCR, with one record for every CDR3 protein. The sample carries about 59,000 distinct CDR3 sequences, 13% recorded once. The material sequenced was whole blood, taken at baseline. These receptors originate from an adult who was a healthcare worker with PCR-confirmed SARS-CoV-2 infection or an uninfected control (not recorded which).

The sample holds many counts of this clonotype. V gene TRBV5-1 combines with J gene TRBJ2-3; TRBD2 matches at 10 bases. CDR1 is SGHRS, CDR2 YFSETQ, per germline. CDR3 length: 15 amino acids. With 0 bases clipped from V and 7 bases from J, the junction kept 5 bases outside the gene matches. The CDR3 DNA reads as TGCGCCAGCAGCTTGGGTTCTAGCGGGGGTCATACGCAGTATTTT. As protein: CASSLGSSGGHTQYF. Looking up the rest from reference TRBV5-1 and TRBJ2-3 gives the full variable domain: KAGVTQTPRYLIKTRGQQVTLSCSPISGHRSVSWYQQTPGQGLQFLFEYFSETQRNKGNFPGRFSGRQFSNSRSEMNVSTLELGDSALYLCASSLGSSGGHTQYFGPGTRLTVL.

This clonotype was detected many times. The chain carries TRBV7-2 and TRBJ2-4, with TRBD2 as a possible D gene (6 bases). V gave up 8 bases and J gave up 0 bases, with 14 bases separating them. Per germline, CDR1 SGHTA and CDR2 FQGNSA. The CDR3 consists of 15 residues. This chain's CDR3 is CASSREMGAKNIQYF. The CDR3 bases are TGTGCCAGCTCACGGGAGATGGGAGCCAAAAACATTCAGTACTTC.

The DNA for the CDR3 is TGCGCCAGCAGCCAAGATGGGGGCGCGGACACTGAAGCTTTCTTT. Amino acid sequence: CASSQDGGADTEAFF. The J gene is TRBJ1-1, the V gene TRBV4-3; TRBD1 might be the D (6 bases). The CDR3 has 15 residues. The V gene's germline CDR1 is LGHNA and CDR2 YSLEER. Trimming shortened V by 0 bases and J by 3 bases, and 11 bases separated the two germline ends.

This clonotype occurred a few times. The chain has TRBV18 and TRBJ2-7, with D uncertain. CDR1 and CDR2 (germline): KGHSH, LQKENI. V gave up 3 bases and J gave up 0 bases, with 3 bases separating them. This CDR3 comprises 12 residues. DNA of the CDR3: TGTGCCAGCTCACCTCCCTCCTACGAGCAGTACTTC. Amino acids: CASSPPSYEQYF.

The chain couples TRBV29-1 to TRBJ1-4; D is possibly TRBD1 (6 bases). Germline CDR1 reads SQVTM; CDR2 reads ANQGSEA. This CDR3 is built from 12 residues. Trimming took off 5 bases at V and 2 bases at J, with 6 bases between the two ends. DNA for the CDR3: TGCAGCGTTCAGGGGACTAATGAAAAACTGTTTTTT. The encoded protein is CSVQGTNEKLFF.

This clonotype was detected many times. This chain connects TRBV10-3 to TRBJ2-7; 8 nucleotides agree with TRBD1. CDR1 is ENHRY, CDR2 SYGVKD, per germline. After removal of 0 bases from V and 2 bases from J, the junction contained 6 bases not matched to a gene. The CDR3 spans 16 residues. CDR3 DNA: TGTGCCATCAGTGAGTCTAAGACAGGGGTTCCCTACGAGCAGTACTTC. It is translated as CAISESKTGVPYEQYF.

This clonotype was recorded at least ten times. The chain carries TRBV7-3 and TRBJ2-1, with TRBD2 identical over 9 bases. The germline CDR1 and CDR2 sequences are SGHTA and FQGTGA. CDR3 length: 15 amino acids. Losses at the gene ends were 2 bases for V and 9 bases for J; bases not matched to a gene: 8. In nucleotides, the CDR3 is TGTGCCAGCAGCTTATTTGCGGGAGGGCGCGGTGAGCAGTTCTTC. Translating it yields CASSLFAGGRGEQFF.

The chain carries TRBV6-5 and TRBJ2-7; 7 bases match TRBD1. This CDR3 is built from 12 residues. The V segment lost 5 bases and the J segment 5 bases; nucleotides outside the gene matches: 3. CDR1 is MNHEY and CDR2 is SVGAGI in the germline V gene. CDR3 coding DNA: TGTGCCAGCAGTCGTACAGGGGACGAGCAGTACTTC. The encoded protein is CASSRTGDEQYF.

The rearrangement joins TRBV7-8 to TRBJ2-7; D may be TRBD2 (6 bases). The CDR3 totals 18 residues. The germline V gene encodes CDR1 SGHVS and CDR2 FQNEAQ. The ends were cut back, 4 bases at V and 3 bases at J, with 25 bases in the middle. The CDR3 loop is CASSSVGSGRFRSYEQYF. The CDR3 nucleotides are TGTGCCAGCAGCTCGGTAGGTAGCGGCCGCTTTCGAAGCTACGAGCAGTACTTC.

The table lists this clonotype with many counts. V is TRBV20-1 and J is TRBJ2-6, with 9 bases that match TRBD1. In germline, CDR1 is DFQATT, CDR2 SNEGSKA (reference sequence). The CDR3 has 14 amino acids. V gave up 5 bases and J gave up 2 bases; unmatched junction bases: 1. CDR3 in DNA: TGCAGTGCTGGGACAGGGCCTGGGGCCAACGTCCTGACTTTC. Residues: CSAGTGPGANVLTF.

The V call is TRBV7-3, the J call TRBJ2-3; a weak D match, TRBD2 (5 bases). V dropped 0 bases and J dropped 2 bases, with 9 bases sitting between them. The germline V gene has CDR1 SGHTA and CDR2 FQGTGA. The CDR3 consists of 15 residues. CDR3 bases: TGTGCCAGCAGCTTAACTGACGGGATCACAGATACGCAGTATTTT. It yields the protein CASSLTDGITDTQYF.

The chain is built from TRBV20-1 and TRBJ2-5; 7 bases fit TRBD2. CDR3 length: 14 residues. V lost 3 bases to trimming and J lost 6 bases; unmatched junction nucleotides: 10. CDR1 is DFQATT and CDR2 is SNEGSKA in the germline V gene (reference sequence). The CDR3 DNA sequence: TGCAGTGCTAGTTACGCGGGAGAGACGAAGACCCAGTACTTC. It translates to CSASYAGETKTQYF.